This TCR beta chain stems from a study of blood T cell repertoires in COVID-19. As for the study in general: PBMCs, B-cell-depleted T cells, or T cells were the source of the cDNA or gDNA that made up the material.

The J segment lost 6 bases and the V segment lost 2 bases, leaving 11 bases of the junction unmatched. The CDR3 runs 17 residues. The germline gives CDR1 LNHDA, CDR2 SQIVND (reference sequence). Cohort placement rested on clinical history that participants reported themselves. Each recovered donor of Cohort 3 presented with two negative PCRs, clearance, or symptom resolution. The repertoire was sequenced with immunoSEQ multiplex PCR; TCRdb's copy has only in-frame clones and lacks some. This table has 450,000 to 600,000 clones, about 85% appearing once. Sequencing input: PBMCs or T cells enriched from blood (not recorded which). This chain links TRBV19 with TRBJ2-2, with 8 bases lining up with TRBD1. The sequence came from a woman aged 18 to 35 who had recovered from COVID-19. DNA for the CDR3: TGTGCCAGTAGTATATCCACCCAGCAGGGGGCGGCCGGGGAGCTGTTTTTT. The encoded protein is CASSISTQQGAAGELFF. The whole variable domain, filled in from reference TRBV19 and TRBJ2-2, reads DGGITQSPKYLFRKEGQNVTLSCEQNLNHDAMYWYRQDPGQGLRLIYYSQIVNDFQKGDIAEGYSVSREKKESFPLTVTSAQKNPTAFYLCASSISTQQGAAGELFFGEGSRLTVL.